Presented here are 13 T cell receptor beta chains from one specimen sequenced in a study of vaccination and CD4 T cells after COVID-19. CD4+ T cells that had been cultured provided DNA sequenced with the Oncomine TCR Beta short-read assay. TCRdb processed the PCR reads anew with MiXCR; each CDR3 protein has one entry. The sample contains approximately 17,000 distinct CDR3 sequences, roughly 50% of which appear only once. Time point here: late sampling 161 to 241 days after vaccination in a few convalescent patients. Treatment defined: approximately nine-day PBMC culture with coronavirus spike peptide pools or control peptides (ViraFEST assay). Their specific antigens are unknown. The material sequenced was CD4+ T cells from blood, cultured in vitro, taken about 7 months after SARS-CoV-2 vaccination. All receptors derive from a human donor who had recovered from COVID-19.

This clonotype was detected a few times. The rearrangement joins TRBV6-1 to TRBJ2-1; maybe TRBD2 (5 bases). V lost 6 bases and J lost 3, with 9 bases in between. The CDR3 sequence is 13 residues long. Germline lookup yields CDR1 MNHNS and CDR2 SASEGT. This CDR3 is CASSPTSYNEQFF. The CDR3 nucleotides read TGTGCCAGCAGCCCAACTAGCTACAATGAGCAGTTCTTC.

This chain links TRBV24-1 with TRBJ1-1; D is perhaps TRBD1 (5 bases). The germline gives CDR1 KGHDR, CDR2 SFDVKD. The CDR3 totals 15 residues. The V gene lost 7 bases and the J gene lost 1 base, with 15 bases spanning the gap. The CDR3 sequence: CATRAGLWGNTEAFF. For the CDR3, the DNA is TGTGCCACCAGAGCGGGACTGTGGGGGAACACTGAAGCTTTCTTT.

CDR3 loop: CASSHEKGGNTEAFF. CDR3 nucleotides: TGTGCCAGCAGCCATGAAAAAGGGGGGAACACTGAAGCTTTCTTT. The chain joins TRBV4-2 to TRBJ1-1; possible D gene TRBD1, 6 bases. V lost 3 bases, J lost 1 base, and 12 bases lay in between. CDR1 and CDR2 from the germline V gene are LGHNA and YNFKEQ. The CDR3 extends over 15 amino acids.

The J gene is TRBJ1-2, the V gene TRBV4-2; D perhaps matches TRBD1 (6 bases). This CDR3 is built from 13 residues. Trimming stripped 8 bases from V and 7 bases from J, with 17 bases between. Germline V gene lookup returns CDR1 LGHNA and CDR2 YNFKEQ. In DNA form, the CDR3 reads TGTGCCAGCCCCAGGGTAGGGGGTGGTGGCTACACCTTC. Its protein is CASPRVGGGGYTF.

The V call is TRBV7-6, the J call TRBJ1-2; 10 bases line up with TRBD1. The germline V gene has CDR1 SGHVS and CDR2 FNYEAQ. This CDR3 spans 14 amino acids. V trimming: 8 bases; J trimming: 8 bases; junction bases outside the gene matches: 11. CDR3 in amino acids: CASAPGTGVGGYTF. The CDR3 coding sequence is TGTGCCAGCGCTCCCGGGACAGGGGTCGGCGGCTACACCTTC.

Details on this clonotype: At one boundary the junction diverges from the germline segment, which might be a read error. The chain's CDR3 is CASSPSGRTDTRYF. CDR3 nucleotides: TGTGCCAGCAGCCCTAGCGGGAGGACGGATACGCGGTATTTT. The rearrangement joins TRBV7-2 to TRBJ2-3, with 11 nucleotides matching TRBD2. The CDR3 sequence is 14 residues long. Germline CDR1 SGHTA, CDR2 FQGNSA.

The chain recombines TRBV18 with TRBJ2-1; TRBD2 aligns across 11 bases. The CDR3 sequence is 13 residues long. With 3 bases clipped from V and 15 bases from J, the junction kept 7 bases outside the gene matches. Germline CDR1 is KGHSH and CDR2 is LQKENI. CDR3 residues: CASSPSGRAVVFF. CDR3 DNA sequence: TGTGCCAGCTCACCTAGCGGGAGGGCCGTTGTGTTCTTC.

The genes are TRBV7-3 and TRBJ2-5, with D unclear. The V gene's germline CDR1 is SGHTA and CDR2 FQGTGA. The CDR3 contains 13 residues. V was clipped by 3 bases and J by 1 base, with 6 bases between them. In nucleotides, the CDR3 is TGTGCCAGCAGCTTGACCCCCCAAGAGACCCAGTACTTC. It yields the protein CASSLTPQETQYF.

This chain joins TRBV4-2 and TRBJ1-6, with TRBD1 matching over 11 bases. CDR1 and CDR2 from the germline V gene are LGHNA and YNFKEQ. V was pared by 1 base and J by 9 bases, with 8 bases of the junction left unmatched. CDR3 length: 17 amino acids. CDR3 amino acids: CASSQAGQGVIGSPLHF. For the CDR3, the DNA is TGTGCCAGCAGCCAAGCGGGACAGGGGGTTATAGGTTCACCCCTCCACTTT.

This chain joins TRBV20-1 and TRBJ2-3; TRBD2 aligns across 7 bases. Germline trimming cut 5 bases from V and 3 bases from J; bases unmatched to any gene: 8. CDR1 is DFQATT, CDR2 SNEGSKA, per germline (reference sequence). CDR3 length equals 14 residues. The CDR3 DNA sequence: TGCAGTGCTCCCAAGCGGGATGGAACAGATACGCAGTATTTT. It is translated as CSAPKRDGTDTQYF.

This clonotype was picked up a small number of times. The chain couples TRBV15 to TRBJ1-2; the D is unclear. The ends were cut back, 0 bases at V and 8 bases at J, with 16 bases in the middle. This CDR3 comprises 15 residues. The V gene's germline CDR1 is LNHNV and CDR2 YYDKDF (reference sequence). CDR3 amino acids: CATSRETNTISGYTF. CDR3 bases: TGTGCCACCAGCAGAGAGACAAACACTATATCCGGCTACACCTTC.

This clonotype has just a few counts. V and J are TRBV20-1 and TRBJ2-1; 7 bases match TRBD2. Germline V gene data show CDR1 as DFQATT and CDR2 as SNEGSKA (reference sequence). The CDR3 is made up of 16 amino acids. V gave up 1 base and J gave up 9 bases; unmatched junction bases: 15. CDR3 in amino acids: CSARAGGLRQWGEQFF. In DNA, the CDR3 is TGCAGTGCTAGAGCGGGGGGTCTTCGCCAGTGGGGTGAGCAGTTCTTC.

This clonotype was seen more than once but under ten times. The chain carries TRBV6-5 and TRBJ2-7, with 7 bases matching TRBD1. Germline V gene sequence: CDR1 MNHEY, CDR2 SVGAGI. V was pared by 2 bases and J by 4 bases, with 5 bases of the junction left unmatched. The CDR3 is made up of 14 amino acids. The CDR3 DNA sequence: TGTGCCAGCAGTTACACGGGACAGATGTACGAGCAGTACTTC. Protein: CASSYTGQMYEQYF.